These 32 T cell receptor beta chains came from one sample sequenced in a study of control samples from healthy donors and cancer patients. Only in-frame clones appear in the TCRdb table, and some are missing; sequencing was by immunoSEQ multiplex PCR. The table records some 140,000 clones, roughly 92% of them present only once. Sequencing was performed on blood. The source is a man younger than 45 in good health.

The chain has TRBV5-1 and TRBJ1-4; the match to TRBD1 covers 7 bases. Trimming took 2 bases from V and 0 from J; bases not matched to a gene: 7. The CDR3 has 17 residues. Germline loops: CDR1 SGHRS, CDR2 YFSETQ. The DNA of the CDR3 is TGCGCCAGCAGCTTCGGACAGGCCCTAGCAACTAATGAAAAACTGTTTTTT. Encoded protein: CASSFGQALATNEKLFF.

V and J are TRBV27 and TRBJ2-7, with TRBD1 matching over 7 bases. The CDR3 contains 14 residues. V was clipped by 5 bases and J by 2 bases; unmatched bases: 6. Germline CDR1 reads MNHEY; CDR2 reads SMNVEV (reference sequence). DNA for the CDR3: TGTGCCAGCAGTGTCCGGGACAGAGCCTACGAGCAGTACTTC. It is translated as CASSVRDRAYEQYF.

CDR3 sequence: CASSDTDRGLYQPQHF. For the CDR3, the DNA is TGTGCCAGCAGTGACACCGACAGGGGGCTGTATCAGCCCCAGCATTTT. The V and J genes are TRBV6-1 and TRBJ1-5, with 10 bases that match TRBD1. There are 16 residues in the CDR3. Germline assignment: CDR1 MNHNS and CDR2 SASEGT. Trimming at V came to 3 bases and at J to 5 bases, leaving 7 bases not matched to a gene.

The CDR3 sequence: CASSFKGTYGYTF. CDR3 DNA sequence: TGTGCCAGCAGCTTTAAGGGAACCTATGGCTACACCTTC. The chain joins TRBV7-9 to TRBJ1-2; no firm D call. The V gene lost 3 bases and the J gene lost 4 bases, with 9 bases spanning the gap. Germline V gene sequence: CDR1 SEHNR, CDR2 FQNEAQ (reference sequence). This CDR3 comprises 13 residues.

The chain couples TRBV9 to TRBJ2-7, with 12 bases identical to TRBD2. Germline V gene data show CDR1 as SGDLS and CDR2 as YYNGEE. The CDR3 totals 15 residues. J was trimmed by 6 bases and V by 3 bases; bases with no gene match: 7. The CDR3 spells CASSARTSGIGEQYF. The DNA for the CDR3 is TGTGCCAGCAGCGCAAGGACTAGCGGGATAGGCGAGCAGTACTTC.

V is TRBV9 and J is TRBJ2-2; tentative D call: TRBD1 (5 bases). Trimming removed 0 bases from V and 4 bases from J, with 10 bases in between. From germline, CDR1 is SGDLS and CDR2 YYNGEE. The CDR3 is made up of 15 amino acids. The CDR3 region has the DNA TGTGCCAGCAGCGTAGCAGGGTCGTCCACCGGGGAGCTGTTTTTT. Protein sequence: CASSVAGSSTGELFF.

The chain has TRBV7-2 and TRBJ2-3; 7 nucleotides match TRBD1. J gave up 4 bases and V 0 bases, and 10 bases lay outside the gene matches. The CDR3 consists of 17 residues. Germline V lookup: CDR1 SGHTA, CDR2 FQGNSA. The chain's CDR3 is CASSLAPQGVYADTQYF. Written as DNA, the CDR3 is TGTGCCAGCAGCTTAGCGCCTCAGGGGGTGTACGCAGATACGCAGTATTTT.

The V and J genes are TRBV10-3 and TRBJ2-7; 10 positions agree with TRBD2. Unmatched junction bases numbered 0, after V lost 5 bases and J lost 2 bases. There are 13 residues in the CDR3. From germline, CDR1 is ENHRY and CDR2 SYGVKD. CDR3 nucleotides: TGTGCCATCAGTCTAGCGGGGGCCTACGAGCAGTACTTC. The encoded protein is CAISLAGAYEQYF.

The chain is built from TRBV4-1 and TRBJ1-2, with 10 bases identical to TRBD1. Germline V gene lookup returns CDR1 MGHRA and CDR2 YSYEKL. This CDR3 has 15 residues. The ends lost 0 bases at V and 6 bases at J; junction bases unmatched: 4. The CDR3 loop reads CASSQERDRGHGYTF. The DNA of the CDR3 is TGCGCCAGCAGCCAAGAGAGGGACAGGGGCCATGGCTACACCTTC.

This clone was seen a handful of times. V usage is TRBV24-1 and J usage is TRBJ1-1; no firm D call. The CDR3 totals 10 residues. The ends were cut back, 11 bases at V and 9 bases at J, with 12 bases in the middle. Germline V lookup: CDR1 KGHDR, CDR2 SFDVKD. Here the CDR3 reads CAITDGKAFF. The CDR3 coding sequence is TGTGCCATTACGGACGGAAAAGCTTTCTTT.

This rearrangement joins TRBV6-4 to TRBJ2-7; TRBD1 agrees at 10 bases. The CDR3 spans 16 residues. Germline CDR1 and CDR2: MRHNA and SNTAGT. After removal of 4 bases from V and 2 bases from J, the junction contained 8 bases not matched to a gene. This CDR3 reads CASSGQDRGLTYEQYF. The CDR3 DNA sequence: TGTGCCAGCAGTGGGCAAGACAGGGGGCTGACCTACGAGCAGTACTTC.

The chain is built from TRBV28 and TRBJ2-2; 7 nucleotides line up with TRBD1. V shed 5 bases, J shed 1 base, and the junction held 4 bases outside the gene matches. Germline V gives CDR1 MDHEN, CDR2 SYDVKM. This CDR3 has 15 amino acids. The chain's CDR3 is CASSKGQRNTGELFF. The CDR3 DNA reads as TGTGCCAGCAGTAAGGGACAGAGGAACACCGGGGAGCTGTTTTTT.

V gene TRBV5-1 combines with J gene TRBJ1-4, with TRBD1 matching 10 bases. Germline assignment: CDR1 SGHRS and CDR2 YFSETQ. This CDR3 is 15 amino acids long. V lost 2 bases and J lost 6; bases outside the gene matches: 4. The CDR3 DNA reads as TGCGCCAGCAGCTTAACCGGGACAGGGGATGAAAAACTGTTTTTT. It is translated as CASSLTGTGDEKLFF.

The chain has TRBV11-3 and TRBJ2-1; D unclear. The CDR3 runs 12 residues. V lost 5 bases and J lost 9, with 11 bases in between. Germline V gene lookup returns CDR1 SGHNT and CDR2 YENEEA. Written as DNA, the CDR3 is TGTGCCAGCAGCAAAGTCTCGTTTGAGCAGTTCTTC. Amino acids: CASSKVSFEQFF.

The V call is TRBV28, the J call TRBJ1-4; TRBD1 matches 8 bases. The CDR3 is 16 residues long. Germline V gene data show CDR1 as MDHEN and CDR2 as SYDVKM. With V trimmed by 4 bases and J by 5 bases, 9 bases remained unmatched. DNA of the CDR3: TGTGCCAGCAGTTCTCATACAGGGGGTGCAAATGAAAAACTGTTTTTT. Amino acid sequence: CASSSHTGGANEKLFF.

This clone was recorded only once. The chain recombines TRBV4-1 with TRBJ2-3, with TRBD2 matching over 11 bases. Unmatched junction bases numbered 8, after V lost 6 bases and J lost 3 bases. The CDR3 consists of 16 residues. Germline lookup yields CDR1 MGHRA and CDR2 YSYEKL. The DNA of the CDR3 is TGCGCCAGCAGGCCGGGACTAGCGGTGCGAACAGATACGCAGTATTTT. It specifies CASRPGLAVRTDTQYF.

The chain carries TRBV18 and TRBJ1-1; D remains ambiguous. V lost 0 bases to trimming and J lost 4 bases, with 6 bases between them. CDR3 length: 13 amino acids. The germline V gene encodes CDR1 KGHSH and CDR2 LQKENI. CDR3 amino acids: CASSPPASTEAFF. The CDR3 DNA follows: TGTGCCAGCTCACCACCGGCTTCCACTGAAGCTTTCTTT. The variable domain in full, with the rest retrieved from reference TRBV18 and TRBJ1-1, is NAGVMQNPRHLVRRRGQEARLRCSPMKGHSHVYWYRQLPEEGLKFMVYLQKENIIDESGMPKERFSAEFPKEGPSILRIQQVVRGDSAAYFCASSPPASTEAFFGQGTRLTVV.

This clone appeared a few times. The DNA for the CDR3 is TGTGCCAGCAGCTCGGGACGAAACTATGGCTACACCTTC. It is translated as CASSSGRNYGYTF. The chain joins TRBV5-4 to TRBJ1-2, with D possibly TRBD1 on 5 matching bases. Germline-derived CDR1 and CDR2 are SGHNT and YYREEE (reference sequence). V lost 3 bases, J lost 2 bases, and 8 bases lay in between. The length of the CDR3 is 13 residues.

This chain connects TRBV25-1 to TRBJ1-1; tentative D call: TRBD1 (6 bases). This CDR3 is 16 amino acids long. Germline CDR1 and CDR2: MGHDK and SYGVNS. Trimming shortened V by 5 bases and J by 5 bases, and 21 bases separated the two germline ends. CDR3 residues: CASSPFPGHMVTEAFF. The CDR3 DNA follows: TGTGCCAGCAGTCCCTTTCCGGGACATATGGTTACTGAAGCTTTCTTT.

This chain uses TRBV18 with TRBJ1-2, with D tentatively TRBD1 (5 bases). The CDR3 contains 13 residues. V lost 3 bases and J lost 3, with 8 bases in between. Germline V gene sequence: CDR1 KGHSH, CDR2 LQKENI. CDR3 residues: CASSPGGDYGYTF. As DNA, the CDR3 is TGTGCCAGCTCACCGGGAGGGGACTATGGCTACACCTTC.

The chain combines TRBV2 with TRBJ2-4, with TRBD1 identical over 8 bases. The length of the CDR3 is 15 residues. Germline V gene sequence: CDR1 SNHLY, CDR2 FYNNEI. The V and J ends lost 3 bases and 1 base, in that order; junction bases with no gene match: 2. The CDR3 protein is CASSDGQGAKNIQYF. The CDR3 region has the DNA TGTGCCAGCAGTGATGGACAGGGTGCCAAAAACATTCAGTACTTC.

The chain is built from TRBV2 and TRBJ1-5, with 7 bases that match TRBD1. Per germline, CDR1 SNHLY and CDR2 FYNNEI. The junction had 1 base not matched to a gene; V was cut back by 1 base and J by 4 bases. The length of the CDR3 is 14 residues. CDR3 region: CASSEEQGNQPQHF. Written as DNA, the CDR3 is TGTGCCAGCAGTGAAGAACAGGGGAATCAGCCCCAGCATTTT. The variable domain in full, completed from reference TRBV2 and TRBJ1-5, reads EPEVTQTPSHQVTQMGQEVILRCVPISNHLYFYWYRQILGQKVEFLVSFYNNEISEKSEIFDDQFSVERPDGSNFTLKIRSTKLEDSAMYFCASSEEQGNQPQHFGDGTRLSIL.

This clone was seen once. The chain employs TRBV11-2 and TRBJ2-7; D remains ambiguous. Trimming left V 1 base short and J 4 bases short, with 14 bases between. The CDR3 sequence is 15 residues long. CDR1 is SGHAT and CDR2 is FQNNGV in the germline V gene. DNA of the CDR3: TGTGCCAGCAGCTTAGGAAGTCCTAGTCTTTACGAGCAGTACTTC. Its translation: CASSLGSPSLYEQYF. The full variable domain, with the rest looked up from reference TRBV11-2 and TRBJ2-7, is EAGVAQSPRYKIIEKRQSVAFWCNPISGHATLYWYQQILGQGPKLLIQFQNNGVVDDSQLPKDRFSAERLKGVDSTLKIQPAKLEDSAVYLCASSLGSPSLYEQYFGPGTRLTVT.

The chain has TRBV18 and TRBJ1-2, with D maybe TRBD1 (6 bases). V was pared by 4 bases and J by 4 bases, with 13 bases between. In germline, CDR1 is KGHSH, CDR2 LQKENI. This CDR3 has 14 residues. The CDR3, as DNA: TGTGCCAGCTCACTCACACAGGGCACCTATGGCTACACCTTC. Encoded protein: CASSLTQGTYGYTF.

This clone was seen only a few times. The chain employs TRBV20-1 and TRBJ2-5; D is perhaps TRBD2 (6 bases). There are 13 residues in the CDR3. The germline V and J ends were trimmed by 3 bases and 4 bases, with 12 bases remaining between them. Germline values: CDR1 DFQATT, CDR2 SNEGSKA (reference sequence). The CDR3 protein is CSASWWGGETQYF. Here the CDR3 DNA reads TGCAGTGCTAGTTGGTGGGGAGGAGAGACCCAGTACTTC.

The chain uses TRBV24-1 and TRBJ2-1, with D unclear. This CDR3 has 12 amino acids. Germline-derived CDR1 and CDR2 are KGHDR and SFDVKD. V lost 9 bases to trimming and J lost 3 bases, with 8 bases between them. The CDR3 bases are TGTGCCACCTCCTTGGGCTACAATGAGCAGTTCTTC. It is translated as CATSLGYNEQFF.

The rearrangement uses TRBV19 and TRBJ2-7; TRBD1 aligns across 9 bases. V shed 4 bases, J shed 2 bases, and the junction held 9 bases outside the gene matches. From germline, CDR1 is LNHDA and CDR2 SQIVND (reference sequence). The CDR3 contains 16 residues. CDR3 region: CASSTTRQGDAYEQYF. Written as DNA, the CDR3 is TGTGCCAGTAGTACCACCCGACAGGGGGATGCCTACGAGCAGTACTTC.

The rearrangement links TRBV10-3 to TRBJ2-1; the match to TRBD2 covers 14 bases. The CDR3 consists of 17 residues. Per the germline V gene, CDR1 is ENHRY and CDR2 is SYGVKD. V shed 5 bases, J shed 8 bases, and the junction held 11 bases outside the gene matches. This CDR3 is CAISNPGLAGDPHEQFF. DNA for the CDR3: TGTGCCATCAGTAATCCGGGACTAGCGGGAGACCCACATGAGCAGTTCTTC.

The V call is TRBV9, the J call TRBJ2-1; 14 bases agree with TRBD2. Germline V gene lookup returns CDR1 SGDLS and CDR2 YYNGEE. V dropped 6 bases and J dropped 9; count of bases not matched to a gene: 11. The CDR3 length is 16 residues. CDR3 bases: TGTGCCAGCACCGATCCCGGGACTAGCGGGAGTAGTGAGCAGTTCTTC. Its protein is CASTDPGTSGSSEQFF.

The V call is TRBV11-3, the J call TRBJ2-3, with D possibly matching TRBD2 (6 bases). This CDR3 comprises 15 residues. From germline, CDR1 is SGHNT and CDR2 YENEEA. With 0 bases removed from V and 0 bases from J, the gap between germline ends came to 7 bases. Written as DNA, the CDR3 is TGTGCCAGCAGCTTAGAAGGGACTAGCACAGATACGCAGTATTTT. This gives the protein CASSLEGTSTDTQYF.

The chain employs TRBV18 and TRBJ1-1; the D is unclear. Germline loops: CDR1 KGHSH, CDR2 LQKENI. V was trimmed by 1 base and J by 3 bases, leaving 6 bases between them. The CDR3 length is 13 residues. In DNA, the CDR3 is TGTGCCAGCTCACCACACATGGACACTGAAGCTTTCTTT. Residues: CASSPHMDTEAFF.

This clone has a single count. The chain couples TRBV9 to TRBJ2-7, with TRBD2 identical over 7 bases. Germline CDR1 SGDLS, CDR2 YYNGEE. The CDR3 contains 20 residues. J gave up 2 bases and V 1 base, and 21 bases lay outside the gene matches. Written as DNA, the CDR3 is TGTGCCAGCAGCGTATACGGGGGGTGTTTCTTCCCGACCCTGACCTACGAGCAGTACTTC. It encodes CASSVYGGCFFPTLTYEQYF.